Following are 14 T cell receptor beta chains from one sample sequenced in a study of cytomegalovirus exposure and HLA in healthy donors. The PCR used 60 Vbeta and 13 Jbeta primers. Generated by immunoSEQ multiplex PCR, the TCRdb table keeps only in-frame clones and is missing some. Of some 110,000 clones in the sample, 13% to 15% were seen once. The sample was PBMCs. The origin of the receptors is a female donor in good health and CMV-seronegative.

The chain carries TRBV4-1 and TRBJ2-2; 7 positions match TRBD1. The CDR3 runs to 15 residues. Germline V gene lookup returns CDR1 MGHRA and CDR2 YSYEKL. With V trimmed by 1 base and J by 5 bases, 4 bases remained unmatched. The CDR3 sequence is CASSQGDRPTGELFF. The CDR3 coding sequence is TGCGCCAGCAGCCAAGGGGACAGACCTACCGGGGAGCTGTTTTTT.

V gene TRBV7-9 combines with J gene TRBJ1-1; D call uncertain. With 0 bases removed from V and 0 bases from J, the gap between germline ends came to 11 bases. The CDR3 runs to 16 residues. Germline V lookup: CDR1 SEHNR, CDR2 FQNEAQ (reference sequence). The chain's CDR3 is CASSLALNFLNTEAFF. CDR3 nucleotide sequence: TGTGCCAGCAGCTTAGCGCTAAATTTTCTGAACACTGAAGCTTTCTTT.

The chain recombines TRBV9 with TRBJ1-2, with a possible D match to TRBD1 (6 bases). In germline, CDR1 is SGDLS, CDR2 YYNGEE. There are 19 residues in the CDR3. V dropped 4 bases and J dropped 5 bases, with 30 bases sitting between them. CDR3 in DNA: TGTGCCAGCAGCCCGGGGTTCTCCCGAAACACAGGGAACTCTTATGGCTACACCTTC. Its protein is CASSPGFSRNTGNSYGYTF.

This clone was seen only a few times. The gene calls are TRBV21-1 and TRBJ1-1; the table's TRBD1 call for D was not verified on the DNA. TRBV21-1 counts as a pseudogene. The length of the CDR3 is 15 residues. CDR3 protein: CASSGIRGLSTEAFF. The CDR3 DNA is TGTGCCAGCAGCGGCATCAGGGGGTTAAGCACTGAAGCTTTCTTT.

The chain uses TRBV18 and TRBJ1-1, with D possibly being TRBD1 (5 bases). This CDR3 contains 17 residues. Germline V lookup: CDR1 KGHSH, CDR2 LQKENI. V lost 4 bases and J 0 bases, leaving 18 bases between the germline ends. CDR3 DNA sequence: TGTGCCAGCTCACTCAACCTCCAGGGATTCATGAACACTGAAGCTTTCTTT. Translated, it gives CASSLNLQGFMNTEAFF.

The CDR3 bases are TGTGCCACCACGGGACAGGGCAATCAGCCCCAGCATTTT. Protein sequence: CATTGQGNQPQHF. The genes are TRBV10-3 and TRBJ1-5; 8 bases fit TRBD1. CDR1 and CDR2 from the germline V gene are ENHRY and SYGVKD. The CDR3 runs 13 residues. J lost 2 bases, V lost 10 bases, and 4 bases had no gene match.

This clone was observed a handful of times. The chain couples TRBV28 to TRBJ2-1, with a weak D call TRBD2 (5 bases). This CDR3 is built from 13 residues. The V end was cut by 6 bases, the J end by 3 bases, with 9 bases between. Germline V gene data show CDR1 as MDHEN and CDR2 as SYDVKM. The CDR3 DNA follows: TGTGCCAGCAGAGAGCGGAGCTACAATGAGCAGTTCTTC. As protein: CASRERSYNEQFF.

This clone was recorded many times. V usage is TRBV2 and J usage is TRBJ2-5, with TRBD2 identical over 16 bases. CDR1 is SNHLY and CDR2 is FYNNEI in the germline V gene. The ends lost 10 bases at V and 5 bases at J; junction bases unmatched: 10. The CDR3 runs 16 residues. This chain's CDR3 is CATSGTSGRAGETQYF. In DNA, the CDR3 is TGTGCCACCTCCGGGACTAGCGGGAGGGCAGGGGAGACCCAGTACTTC.

This clone was detected only a few times. The chain recombines TRBV7-8 with TRBJ2-7; D perhaps matches TRBD2 (5 bases). Deletions cut 2 bases from V and 0 bases from J, with 20 bases between. CDR3 length: 18 residues. Germline values: CDR1 SGHVS, CDR2 FQNEAQ. The CDR3, as DNA: TGTGCCAGCAGCTTATGGGAGTCGGCAGCCGGTAGCTCCTACGAGCAGTACTTC. Its protein is CASSLWESAAGSSYEQYF.

A few counts support this clone. The CDR3 sequence: CASSLGSSGDNEQFF. The CDR3 DNA reads TGCGCCAGCAGCTTGGGCTCTAGCGGGGACAATGAGCAGTTCTTC. The chain recombines TRBV5-1 with TRBJ2-1, with 9 bases identical to TRBD2. The germline V gene encodes CDR1 SGHRS and CDR2 YFSETQ. V shed 0 bases, J shed 5 bases, and the junction held 3 bases outside the gene matches. This CDR3 contains 15 residues.

This clone has more than one count but fewer than ten. V usage is TRBV29-1 and J usage is TRBJ2-3, with TRBD1 matching 7 bases. Germline loops: CDR1 SQVTM, CDR2 ANQGSEA. The CDR3 contains 14 residues. With V trimmed by 3 bases and J by 3 bases, 6 bases remained unmatched. CDR3 in amino acids: CSVDTRQGTDTQYF. The CDR3 coding sequence is TGCAGCGTTGACACAAGACAGGGAACAGATACGCAGTATTTT.

This clone occurred a few times. This chain uses TRBV19 with TRBJ1-5; 8 bases line up with TRBD1. The germline V gene encodes CDR1 LNHDA and CDR2 SQIVND (reference sequence). This CDR3 region has 17 residues. Losses at the gene ends were 3 bases for V and 0 bases for J; bases not matched to a gene: 7. The CDR3 reads CASSIGMTGDSNQPQHF. The CDR3 DNA reads as TGTGCCAGTAGTATTGGGATGACAGGGGATAGCAATCAGCCCCAGCATTTT.

This sequence joins TRBV5-4 and TRBJ1-2; a weak D match, TRBD1 (6 bases). Germline assignment: CDR1 SGHNT and CDR2 YYREEE (reference sequence). V was pared by 0 bases and J by 4 bases, with 16 bases between. This CDR3 region has 16 residues. For the CDR3, the DNA is TGTGCCAGCAGCTTGGACAGGGTACCGGAGATCTATGGCTACACCTTC. Amino acid sequence: CASSLDRVPEIYGYTF.

In this sample, this clone turned up a few times. The chain couples TRBV7-9 to TRBJ2-3; 8 nucleotides line up with TRBD2. Germline lookup yields CDR1 SEHNR and CDR2 FQNEAQ (reference sequence). Trimming at V came to 2 bases and at J to 4 bases, leaving 8 bases not matched to a gene. The CDR3 contains 16 residues. CDR3 coding DNA: TGTGCCAGCAGCTTATCATTCGGGGGGGACGCAGATACGCAGTATTTT. Translating gives CASSLSFGGDADTQYF.